These T cell receptor beta chains were read from a single sample in a study of shared clonotypes between healthy human individuals. Sequencing was performed with immunoSEQ multiplex PCR; in TCRdb, only in-frame clones are kept and a portion is missing. The sample yields around 1,900,000 clones, 90% to 95% seen once. Sequenced material: naive CD8+ T cells from PBMCs. All receptors come from a man aged 18 to 30 in good health. Some clones in this sample may be carry-over from other donors' samples. Both conserved end residues are part of each CDR3. Each record gives: J gene, clone size, D gene, V gene, CDR3 protein, CDR3 DNA. D genes are given only for firm matches. Part of the rows lack a size; the others show once, few, many or a class for expanded clones.

>TRBJ2-7|NA|NA|TRBV11-2
CASSSALDLSNEQYF
TGTGCCAGCAGCTCGGCCTTGGACTTAAGCAACGAGCAGTACTTC
>TRBJ1-2|NA|NA|TRBV29-1
CSVLWGGTYNYGYTF
TGCAGCGTCCTCTGGGGGGGAACCTATAACTATGGCTACACCTTC
>TRBJ1-3|NA|NA|TRBV5-4
CASRFGPDSGNTIYF
TGTGCCAGCAGATTCGGGCCAGACTCTGGAAACACCATATATTTT
>TRBJ2-1|NA|NA|TRBV7-8
CASSLALGGGSSYNEQFF
TGTGCCAGCAGCTTAGCGCTAGGAGGCGGAAGCTCCTACAATGAGCAGTTCTTC
>TRBJ2-7|NA|NA|TRBV13
CASSLVSYTGSEQYF
TGTGCCAGCAGCTTAGTTTCATACACGGGTAGCGAGCAGTACTTC
>TRBJ2-7|NA|NA|TRBV7-2
CASSARGTSYEQYF
TGTGCCAGCAGCGCTAGGGGGACCTCCTACGAGCAGTACTTC
>TRBJ2-2|NA|TRBD2|TRBV6-6
CASSSGAGAGELFF
TGTGCCAGCAGCAGCGGGGCCGGGGCCGGGGAGCTGTTTTTT
>TRBJ2-5|NA|NA|TRBV6-1
CASKQPPGGETQYF
TGTGCCAGCAAACAGCCACCCGGTGGAGAGACCCAGTACTTC
>TRBJ2-7|once|TRBD1|TRBV28
CASSTTTGGYEQYF
TGTGCCAGCAGTACTACGACAGGGGGCTACGAGCAGTACTTC
>TRBJ2-4|NA|NA|TRBV7-9
CASSSPGAKNIQYF
TGTGCCAGCAGCTCGCCGGGAGCCAAAAACATTCAGTACTTC
>TRBJ2-1|NA|NA|TRBV7-9
CASSLGTPPYNEQFF
TGTGCCAGCAGCTTAGGGACCCCGCCCTACAATGAGCAGTTCTTC
>TRBJ1-2|NA|NA|TRBV27
CASSLFGGANYGYTF
TGTGCCAGCAGTTTATTTGGGGGGGCAAACTATGGCTACACCTTC
>TRBJ2-4|once|NA|TRBV27
CASSLRWRDKAKNIQYF
TGTGCCAGCAGTTTAAGGTGGCGGGACAAAGCCAAAAACATTCAGTACTTC
>TRBJ2-1|NA|NA|TRBV11-1
CASSLHFPGGGLDEQFF
TGTGCCAGCAGCCTACATTTTCCGGGGGGCGGCCTGGATGAGCAGTTCTTC
>TRBJ2-3|NA|NA|TRBV5-5
CASSLFVRASTDTQYF
TGTGCCAGCAGCTTGTTTGTCAGGGCAAGCACAGATACGCAGTATTTT
>TRBJ2-1|NA|TRBD2|TRBV11-2
CASSPRWSREGGLNEQFF
TGTGCCAGCAGCCCTCGCTGGAGCCGAGAGGGAGGGCTAAATGAGCAGTTCTTC
>TRBJ2-1|NA|NA|TRBV14
CASSQDRRPAEQFF
TGTGCCAGCAGCCAAGATCGGCGTCCGGCTGAGCAGTTCTTC
>TRBJ2-7|NA|NA|TRBV9
CASSVGVGENGHEQYF
TGTGCCAGCAGCGTAGGTGTAGGGGAAAACGGCCACGAGCAGTACTTC
>TRBJ2-1|NA|NA|TRBV10-3
CAISESSRTYYNEQFF
TGTGCCATCAGTGAGTCTTCCAGGACCTACTACAATGAGCAGTTCTTC
>TRBJ2-1|NA|TRBD2|TRBV19
CASKLAGMYNEQFF
TGTGCCAGCAAACTAGCGGGAATGTACAATGAGCAGTTCTTC
>TRBJ2-1|NA|NA|TRBV9
CASSAGAIYNEQFF
TGTGCCAGCAGCGCGGGAGCGATCTACAATGAGCAGTTCTTC
>TRBJ2-2|NA|NA|TRBV19
CASSITGELFF
TGTGCCAGTAGTATTACCGGGGAGCTGTTTTTT
>TRBJ1-3|once|NA|TRBV11-2
CASMTGSGNTIYF
TGTGCCAGCATGACTGGCTCTGGAAACACCATATATTTT
>TRBJ2-1|NA|NA|TRBV19
CASSITQTTGGEQFF
TGTGCCAGTAGTATCACGCAGACCACGGGTGGTGAGCAGTTCTTC
>TRBJ1-2|NA|TRBD1|TRBV27
CASRMTGQGGNYGYTF
TGTGCCAGCAGAATGACGGGACAGGGTGGAAACTATGGCTACACCTTC
>TRBJ1-1|few|NA|TRBV30
CAWGQGTEAFF
TGTGCCTGGGGACAAGGCACTGAAGCTTTCTTT
>TRBJ1-2|once|NA|TRBV11-2
CASSPRRGANYGYTF
TGTGCCAGCAGCCCAAGGAGGGGGGCGAACTATGGCTACACCTTC
>TRBJ2-7|NA|NA|TRBV19
CASSIAGDSYEQYF
TGTGCCAGTAGTATAGCGGGAGATTCCTACGAGCAGTACTTC
>TRBJ1-4|NA|NA|TRBV9
CASSPGGQHQLFF
TGTGCCAGCAGCCCCGGCGGACAGCATCAACTGTTTTTT
>TRBJ1-1|NA|NA|TRBV7-9
CASSYGNTEAFF
TGTGCCAGCAGTTATGGTAACACTGAAGCTTTCTTT
>TRBJ2-2|NA|TRBD2|TRBV6-6
CASSFLAGGGTGELFF
TGTGCCAGCAGTTTTCTAGCGGGAGGCGGCACCGGGGAGCTGTTTTTT
>TRBJ1-5|NA|NA|TRBV9
CASSPGGDSNQPQHF
TGTGCCAGCAGCCCCGGGGGGGATAGCAATCAGCCCCAGCATTTT
>TRBJ2-1|NA|NA|TRBV29-1
CSVEEAREYNEQFF
TGCAGCGTTGAAGAGGCCAGGGAATACAATGAGCAGTTCTTC
>TRBJ2-2|NA|NA|TRBV18
CASSPPDKNTGELFF
TGTGCCAGCTCACCACCGGATAAGAACACCGGGGAGCTGTTTTTT
>TRBJ2-1|NA|NA|TRBV6-5
CASSYRGLPAEQFF
TGTGCCAGCAGTTACCGCGGACTACCGGCGGAGCAGTTCTTC
>TRBJ2-7|NA|TRBD2|TRBV7-9
CASSSSGRAVEQYF
TGTGCCAGCAGCTCTAGCGGGAGGGCAGTTGAGCAGTACTTC
>TRBJ1-1|NA|NA|TRBV28
CASSSDGSAAMNTEAFF
TGTGCCAGCAGCTCAGACGGGTCGGCGGCTATGAACACTGAAGCTTTCTTT
>TRBJ2-7|NA|NA|TRBV4-2
CASSQESVGYEQYF
TGTGCCAGCAGCCAAGAATCGGTTGGCTACGAGCAGTACTTC
>TRBJ2-1|NA|TRBD2|TRBV9
CASSVSGTTYNEQFF
TGTGCCAGCAGCGTTAGCGGGACCACCTACAATGAGCAGTTCTTC
>TRBJ2-7|NA|NA|TRBV2
CASTSPDERSYEQYF
TGTGCCAGCACCTCACCGGACGAGCGATCCTACGAGCAGTACTTC
>TRBJ1-1|NA|NA|TRBV19
CASRVDEGRRTEAFF
TGTGCCAGTAGAGTCGACGAAGGACGGCGCACTGAAGCTTTCTTT
>TRBJ2-7|NA|NA|TRBV5-8
CASSLLAGTYEQYF
TGTGCCAGCAGCTTGCTGGCAGGGACCTACGAGCAGTACTTC
>TRBJ2-5|NA|NA|TRBV11-2
CASSLRFVDPIRETQYF
TGTGCCAGCAGCTTAAGGTTTGTGGACCCTATCCGAGAGACCCAGTACTTC
>TRBJ1-1|NA|TRBD1|TRBV5-1
CASSFGRGFAPEAFF
TGCGCCAGCAGCTTTGGCAGGGGGTTCGCTCCTGAAGCTTTCTTT
>TRBJ2-2|NA|NA|TRBV6-6
CASSDRTNTGELFF
TGTGCCAGCTCCGACAGGACCAACACCGGGGAGCTGTTTTTT
>TRBJ1-1|NA|NA|TRBV27
CASSSGMGAFF
TGTGCCAGCAGTTCCGGAATGGGGGCTTTCTTT
>TRBJ2-2|NA|NA|TRBV6-5
CASARENTGELFF
TGTGCCAGCGCTCGGGAGAACACCGGGGAGCTGTTTTTT
>TRBJ1-5|NA|TRBD1|TRBV19
CASTLGQGTQPQHF
TGTGCCAGTACCCTCGGACAGGGTACTCAGCCCCAGCATTTT
>TRBJ1-1|NA|TRBD1|TRBV19
CASSMGQGLTEAFF
TGTGCCAGTAGTATGGGACAGGGTTTGACCGAAGCTTTCTTT
>TRBJ1-5|NA|NA|TRBV6-1
CASSEWGRGRNQPQHF
TGTGCCAGCAGTGAATGGGGCAGGGGTAGGAATCAGCCCCAGCATTTT
>TRBJ2-7|NA|NA|TRBV28
CASSSPGLTYVEQYF
TGTGCCAGCAGTTCACCGGGACTCACCTATGTCGAGCAGTACTTC
>TRBJ2-7|NA|NA|TRBV7-8
CASSPRVSKNEQYF
TGTGCCAGCAGCCCGAGGGTGTCGAAAAACGAGCAGTACTTC
>TRBJ2-5|NA|TRBD2|TRBV5-4
CASSPNPSGLAETQYF
TGTGCCAGCAGCCCAAACCCTAGCGGTTTGGCGGAGACCCAGTACTTC
>TRBJ2-7|NA|TRBD2|TRBV5-6
CASSLYGLGRAFVEQYF
TGTGCCAGCAGCTTGTACGGCCTTGGGAGGGCCTTCGTCGAGCAGTACTTC